This T cell receptor (beta chain) was found in a study of shared clonotypes between healthy human individuals. Study-level findings and limits: The researchers took only blood, and tissue repertoires probably look different. Larger richness was generally estimated for naive than memory subsets.

This clone was seen only a few times. What it recognizes is unknown. Additional DNA sequences in this sample encode the identical CDR3. Profiling relied on immunoSEQ multiplex PCR, and the TCRdb table lists in-frame clones only, not all of them. The data contain 2.3 million or so clones, approximately 93% of them seen just once; the ten biggest clones take up under 0.45%. The germline V gene encodes CDR1 SEHNR and CDR2 FQNEAQ (reference sequence). The CDR3 totals 13 residues. V lost 5 bases and J lost 2, with 9 bases in between. CD4+ cell separation produced CD45RA+ naive and CD45RA-negative memory subsets.

The chain links TRBV7-9 to TRBJ1-1; D uncertain. Material for sequencing was naive CD4+ T cells from PBMCs. Indicated subset: CD45RA+ positively selected. The clonotype originates from a man between 18 and 35 years old in good health. Some clones in this sample may be carry-over from other donors' samples. The CDR3 sequence: CASSLTPNTEAFF. CDR3 DNA: TGTGCCAGCAGCCTTACTCCTAACACTGAAGCTTTCTTT.